This is a list of T cell receptor beta chains from one sample in a study of blood T cells in healthy people across ages. From the 5' RACE reads, TCRdb called clonotypes with MiXCR, one entry per CDR3 protein. The table shows 700,000 to 950,000 distinct CDR3 sequences, with 40% to 45% occurring only once. Sequenced material: blood. These receptors were obtained from a woman aged 55-70 years in good health. CDR3s leave out the opening cysteine and the closing phenylalanine or tryptophan. The D gene is left open where the match is weak.

length: 14
J: TRBJ1-6
V: TRBV28
D: .
CDR3: ASSLRLRTYNSPLH

length: 11
J: TRBJ2-7
V: TRBV3-1
D: TRBD1
CDR3: ASSHGDRGSQY

length: 12
J: TRBJ1-1
V: TRBV6-1
D: .
CDR3: ASSESGKGTEAF

length: 15
J: TRBJ2-3
V: TRBV4-2
D: TRBD2
CDR3: ASSPSKTSGGTDTQY

length: 10
J: TRBJ1-6
V: TRBV7-9
D: TRBD1
CDR3: ASSLQGSPLH

length: 12
J: TRBJ2-1
V: TRBV9
D: .
CDR3: ASSVVPGQDEQF

length: 11
J: TRBJ2-5
V: TRBV7-2
D: .
CDR3: ASRSGHAETQY

length: 13
J: TRBJ1-5
V: TRBV30
D: TRBD1
CDR3: AWRRTGGSGQPQH

length: 13
J: TRBJ2-1
V: TRBV20-1
D: TRBD2
CDR3: SARIETSGHPLQF

length: 13
J: TRBJ1-6
V: TRBV6-5
D: .
CDR3: ASSFEGPNNSPLH

length: 11
J: TRBJ1-1
V: TRBV10-3
D: .
CDR3: ATVTGGGTEAF

length: 15
J: TRBJ2-3
V: TRBV5-6
D: .
CDR3: ASNTRPQTFSTDTQY

length: 12
J: TRBJ2-1
V: TRBV20-1
D: TRBD1
CDR3: SALPGQGAIEQF

length: 11
J: TRBJ1-5
V: TRBV25-1
D: TRBD1
CDR3: ASGTASNQPQH

length: 12
J: TRBJ2-3
V: TRBV5-1
D: TRBD1
CDR3: ASSSGGLGDTQY

length: 12
J: .
V: TRBV10-3
D: TRBD1
CDR3: AIRSGTGDNEQY